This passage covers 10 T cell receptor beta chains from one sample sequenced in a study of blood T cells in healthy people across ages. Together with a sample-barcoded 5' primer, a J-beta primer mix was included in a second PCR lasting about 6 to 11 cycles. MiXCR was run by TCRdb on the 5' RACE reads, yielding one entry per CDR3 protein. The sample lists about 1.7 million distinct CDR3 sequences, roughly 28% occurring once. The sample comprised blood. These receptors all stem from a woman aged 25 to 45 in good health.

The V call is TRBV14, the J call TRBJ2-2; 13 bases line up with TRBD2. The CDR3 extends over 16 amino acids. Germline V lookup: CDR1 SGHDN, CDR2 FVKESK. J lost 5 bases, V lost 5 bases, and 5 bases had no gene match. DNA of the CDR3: TGTGCCAGCAGCGAGGGACTAGCGGGAACAACCGGGGAGCTGTTTTTT. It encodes CASSEGLAGTTGELFF.

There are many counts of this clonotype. For the CDR3, the DNA is TGCGCCAGCAGCTTCGAGGGCGGCTATGGCTACACCTTC. Protein product: CASSFEGGYGYTF. V and J are TRBV5-1 and TRBJ1-2; D remains unclear. Trimming removed 2 bases from V and 4 bases from J, with 9 bases in between. The CDR3 is 13 residues long. In germline, CDR1 is SGHRS, CDR2 YFSETQ.

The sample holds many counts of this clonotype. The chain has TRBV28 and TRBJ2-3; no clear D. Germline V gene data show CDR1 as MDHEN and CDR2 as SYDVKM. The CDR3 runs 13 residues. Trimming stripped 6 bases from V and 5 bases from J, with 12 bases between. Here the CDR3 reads CASSLNVGDTQYF. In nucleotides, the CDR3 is TGTGCCAGCAGCCTCAACGTGGGAGATACGCAGTATTTT.

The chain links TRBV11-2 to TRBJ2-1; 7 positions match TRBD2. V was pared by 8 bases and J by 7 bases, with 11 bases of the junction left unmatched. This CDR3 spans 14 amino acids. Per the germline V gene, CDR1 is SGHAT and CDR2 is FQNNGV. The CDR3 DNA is TGTGCCAGCTCCCCCTATGGGGGGGAGAATGAGCAGTTCTTC. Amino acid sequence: CASSPYGGENEQFF.

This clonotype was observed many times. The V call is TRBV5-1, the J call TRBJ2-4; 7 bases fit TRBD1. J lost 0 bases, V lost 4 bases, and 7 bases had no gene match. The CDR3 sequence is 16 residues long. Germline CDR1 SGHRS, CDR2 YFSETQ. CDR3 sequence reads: CASSQGQDLAKNIQYF. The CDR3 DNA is TGCGCCAGCAGCCAAGGACAGGACTTAGCCAAAAACATTCAGTACTTC.

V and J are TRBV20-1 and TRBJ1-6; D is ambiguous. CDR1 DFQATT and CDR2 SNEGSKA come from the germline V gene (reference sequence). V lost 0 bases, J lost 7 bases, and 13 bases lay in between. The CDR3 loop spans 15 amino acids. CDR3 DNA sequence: TGCAGTGCTAGAGATATGGGCACTGGCAATTCACCCCTCCACTTT. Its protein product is CSARDMGTGNSPLHF.

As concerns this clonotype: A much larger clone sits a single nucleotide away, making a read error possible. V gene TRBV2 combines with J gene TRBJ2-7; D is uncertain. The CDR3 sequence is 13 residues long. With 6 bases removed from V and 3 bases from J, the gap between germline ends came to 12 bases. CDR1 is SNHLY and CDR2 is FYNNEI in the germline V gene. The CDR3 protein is CASRVVRIYEQYF. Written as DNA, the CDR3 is TGTGCCAGCAGGGTTGTCAGAATCTACGAGCAGTACTTC.

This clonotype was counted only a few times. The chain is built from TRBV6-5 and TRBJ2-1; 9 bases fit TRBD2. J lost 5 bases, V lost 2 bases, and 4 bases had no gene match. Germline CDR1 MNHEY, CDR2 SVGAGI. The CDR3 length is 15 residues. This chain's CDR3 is CASSYQRGADNEQFF. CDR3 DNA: TGTGCCAGCAGTTACCAGCGGGGGGCGGACAATGAGCAGTTCTTC.

CDR3 nucleotide sequence: TGTGCCAGCGGCGACCCGGACAGGGGCCAGCTCACTGAAGCTTTCTTT. It translates to CASGDPDRGQLTEAFF. The chain joins TRBV6-6 to TRBJ1-1; 9 nucleotides match TRBD1. The J segment lost 4 bases and the V segment lost 8 bases, leaving 14 bases of the junction unmatched. The CDR3 has 16 residues. From germline, CDR1 is MNHNY and CDR2 SVGAGI (reference sequence).

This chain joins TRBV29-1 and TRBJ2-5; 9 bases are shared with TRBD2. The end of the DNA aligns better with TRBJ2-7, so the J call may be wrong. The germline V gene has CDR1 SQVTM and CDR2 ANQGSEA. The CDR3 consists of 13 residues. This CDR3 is CSVVREGNYEQYF. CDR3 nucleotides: TGCAGCGTTGTGCGGGAGGGTAATTACGAGCAGTACTTC.